The 16 T cell receptor beta chains in this list originate from one sample, sequenced in a study of CD8+ T cells in alopecia areata. The sequencing template was cDNA reverse transcribed from extracted RNA. The protocol was immunoSEQ multiplex PCR, while the TCRdb copy is restricted to in-frame clones and leaves out a portion. The sample consists of hundreds of thousands of clones, approximately 61% of them appearing once. The specimen comprised CD4+ T cells sorted from blood, sampled at week 0. These receptors all come from a human donor with alopecia areata.

V is TRBV5-1 and J is TRBJ1-5; tentative D call: TRBD1 (5 bases). Trimming took off 3 bases at V and 4 bases at J, with 14 bases between the two ends. The length of the CDR3 is 15 residues. Germline CDR1 is SGHRS and CDR2 is YFSETQ. The CDR3 DNA sequence: TGCGCCAGCAGCTCGCTTCCGGGACTAAATCAGCCCCAGCATTTT. Encoded protein: CASSSLPGLNQPQHF.

This clone was found once. The V gene is TRBV30, the J gene TRBJ2-7, with D unresolved. Germline V gives CDR1 GTSNPN, CDR2 SVGIG (reference sequence). This CDR3 is built from 14 residues. Trimming removed 0 bases at V and 3 bases at J, with 12 bases between. As DNA, the CDR3 is TGTGCCTGGAGTGTAGGTGGCAGCTTCTACGAGCAGTACTTC. This encodes CAWSVGGSFYEQYF.

The chain is built from TRBV4-1 and TRBJ2-3, with 11 bases aligning to TRBD2. Losses at the gene ends were 6 bases for V and 2 bases for J; bases not matched to a gene: 4. The germline gives CDR1 MGHRA, CDR2 YSYEKL. The CDR3 spans 15 residues. CDR3 coding DNA: TGCGCCAGCAGACAACTAGCGGGGGCCACAGATACGCAGTATTTT. Protein: CASRQLAGATDTQYF.

This clone was seen more than once but under ten times. The chain carries TRBV15 and TRBJ2-1; D may match TRBD1 or TRBD2 (5 bases each). V was trimmed by 4 bases and J by 5 bases, leaving 15 bases between them. CDR1 is LNHNV, CDR2 YYDKDF, per germline (reference sequence). This CDR3 is built from 15 residues. The CDR3 sequence is CATSTHRDAHNEQFF. CDR3 coding DNA: TGTGCCACCAGCACCCATCGGGACGCCCACAATGAGCAGTTCTTC.

In its sample, this clone was seen a few times. V gene TRBV10-3 combines with J gene TRBJ2-1; 8 nucleotides match TRBD1. The CDR3 length is 15 residues. Germline assignment: CDR1 ENHRY and CDR2 SYGVKD. The ends lost 2 bases at V and 7 bases at J; junction bases unmatched: 7. The CDR3 nucleotides are TGTGCCATCAGTGAGCCCGGACAGGGTGGGAATGAGCAGTTCTTC. This translates into CAISEPGQGGNEQFF.

This clone was seen once. This CDR3 is also generated by other DNA sequences in the sample. The rearrangement uses TRBV5-1 and TRBJ1-2; D remains unclear. The CDR3 extends over 11 amino acids. Trimming cost V 0 bases and J 8 bases, with 5 bases left between them. Germline V gene data show CDR1 as SGHRS and CDR2 as YFSETQ. For the CDR3, the DNA is TGCGCCAGCAGCTTGGGTTACGGCTACACCTTC. It codes for CASSLGYGYTF.

J is TRBJ1-2 and V is TRBV29-1, with a possible D match to TRBD1 (5 bases). V was shortened by 0 bases and J by 5 bases, with 10 bases between the two germline ends. The CDR3 has 13 residues. The germline V gene encodes CDR1 SQVTM and CDR2 ANQGSEA. CDR3 amino acids: CSVEEGRTYGYTF. DNA for the CDR3: TGCAGCGTTGAAGAAGGTCGGACATATGGCTACACCTTC.

The chain recombines TRBV30 with TRBJ2-7; D perhaps matches TRBD2 (5 bases). CDR1 is GTSNPN, CDR2 SVGIG, per germline (reference sequence). This CDR3 spans 13 amino acids. Trimming removed 4 bases from V and 7 bases from J, with 17 bases in between. This chain's CDR3 is CAWTHSRGREQYF. CDR3 DNA: TGTGCCTGGACCCATTCTAGAGGGCGGGAGCAGTACTTC. The full variable domain, rest sourced from reference TRBV30 and TRBJ2-7, is SQTIHQWPATLVQPVGSPLSLECTVEGTSNPNLYWYRQAAGRGLQLLFYSVGIGQISSEVPQNLSASRPQDRQFILSSKKLLLSDSGFYLCAWTHSRGREQYFGPGTRLTVT.

The rearrangement joins TRBV30 to TRBJ1-1; 8 bases are a match to TRBD1. The CDR3 consists of 15 residues. Germline V lookup: CDR1 GTSNPN, CDR2 SVGIG (reference sequence). V trimming: 4 bases; J trimming: 10 bases; junction bases outside the gene matches: 17. CDR3 region: CAWKTGQGPISGAFF. The CDR3 DNA follows: TGTGCCTGGAAGACCGGACAGGGCCCTATAAGCGGAGCTTTCTTT.

This chain joins TRBV2 and TRBJ1-2; weak D call: TRBD1 (5 bases). The CDR3 totals 14 residues. Germline assignment: CDR1 SNHLY and CDR2 FYNNEI. Trimming removed 4 bases at V and 1 base at J, with 10 bases between. The CDR3 is CASSVGGNNYGYTF. The CDR3 coding sequence is TGTGCCAGCAGTGTGGGGGGGAATAACTATGGCTACACCTTC. Combining the CDR3 with reference TRBV2 and TRBJ1-2 gives the whole variable domain EPEVTQTPSHQVTQMGQEVILRCVPISNHLYFYWYRQILGQKVEFLVSFYNNEISEKSEIFDDQFSVERPDGSNFTLKIRSTKLEDSAMYFCASSVGGNNYGYTFGSGTRLTVV.

This clone appeared once. The chain carries TRBV4-2 and TRBJ1-2, with D unresolved. This CDR3 region has 12 residues. Germline loops: CDR1 LGHNA, CDR2 YNFKEQ. Trimming pared 0 bases from V and 5 bases from J, leaving 4 bases between. CDR3 residues: CASSQDRYGYTF. The CDR3 DNA reads as TGTGCCAGCAGCCAAGATCGGTATGGCTACACCTTC.

The chain couples TRBV6-4 to TRBJ1-6; perhaps TRBD1 as D (5 bases). The CDR3 consists of 13 residues. CDR1 MRHNA and CDR2 SNTAGT come from the germline V gene. Between the trimmed V and J ends, which lost 0 bases and 10 bases, there was a span of 7 bases. The CDR3 coding sequence is TGTGCCAGCAGTGACTCGGGGCTGTCACCCCTCCACTTT. This gives the protein CASSDSGLSPLHF.

The chain recombines TRBV4-2 with TRBJ2-1; 9 nucleotides align to TRBD2. The V gene's germline CDR1 is LGHNA and CDR2 YNFKEQ. V gave up 1 base and J gave up 10 bases; unmatched junction bases: 8. This CDR3 has 15 amino acids. The CDR3: CASSQGSLAGNEQFF. CDR3 DNA sequence: TGTGCCAGCAGCCAAGGTTCTCTAGCGGGGAACGAGCAGTTCTTC.

The rearrangement uses TRBV5-1 and TRBJ2-3, with 9 bases that match TRBD2. There are 17 residues in the CDR3. Germline V CDR1 and CDR2: SGHRS, YFSETQ. The V segment lost 1 base and the J segment 6 bases; nucleotides outside the gene matches: 12. Here the CDR3 DNA reads TGCGCCAGCAGCTTGTGGCCCAGCGGGGGGCGGGAGGATACGCAGTATTTT. Translated: CASSLWPSGGREDTQYF.

The CDR3 sequence: CAWNRQGAGSPLHF. As DNA, the CDR3 is TGTGCCTGGAACCGACAGGGGGCTGGTTCACCCCTCCACTTT. The chain is built from TRBV30 and TRBJ1-6, with 10 nucleotides matching TRBD1. CDR1 and CDR2 from the germline V gene are GTSNPN and SVGIG (reference sequence). Unmatched junction bases numbered 6, after V lost 4 bases and J lost 9 bases. The CDR3 extends over 14 amino acids.

This clone was seen only once. The chain couples TRBV14 to TRBJ2-3; D perhaps matches TRBD2 (6 bases). This CDR3 region has 16 residues. The germline gives CDR1 SGHDN, CDR2 FVKESK. V lost 3 bases and J 2 bases, leaving 15 bases between the germline ends. The CDR3 sequence: CASSQNSGTSTDTQYF. The DNA of the CDR3 is TGTGCCAGCAGCCAGAATAGCGGAACGTCCACAGATACGCAGTATTTT.